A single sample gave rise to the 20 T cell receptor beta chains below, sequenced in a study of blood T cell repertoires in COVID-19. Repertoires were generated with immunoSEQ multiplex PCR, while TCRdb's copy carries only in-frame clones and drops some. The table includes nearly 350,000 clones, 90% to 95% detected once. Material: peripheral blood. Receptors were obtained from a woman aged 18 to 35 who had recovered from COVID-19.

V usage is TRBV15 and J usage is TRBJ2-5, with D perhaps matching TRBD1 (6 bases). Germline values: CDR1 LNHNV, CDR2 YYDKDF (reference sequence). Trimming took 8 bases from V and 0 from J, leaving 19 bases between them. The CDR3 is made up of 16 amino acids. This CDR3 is CATRTPGDLYQETQYF. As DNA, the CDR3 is TGTGCCACCCGCACACCAGGGGACCTGTACCAAGAGACCCAGTACTTC.

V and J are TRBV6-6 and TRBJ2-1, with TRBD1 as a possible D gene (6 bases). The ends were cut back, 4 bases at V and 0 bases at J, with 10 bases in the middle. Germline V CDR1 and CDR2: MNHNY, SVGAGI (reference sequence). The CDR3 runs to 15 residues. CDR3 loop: CASSFDRSSYNEQFF. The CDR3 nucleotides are TGTGCCAGCAGTTTTGACAGGAGCTCCTACAATGAGCAGTTCTTC.

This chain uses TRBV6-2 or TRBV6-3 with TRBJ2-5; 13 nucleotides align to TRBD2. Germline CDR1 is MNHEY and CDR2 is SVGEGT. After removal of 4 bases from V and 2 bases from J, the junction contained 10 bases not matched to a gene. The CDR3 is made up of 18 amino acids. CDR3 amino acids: CASSSTGLAGTDQETQYF. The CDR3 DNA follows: TGTGCCAGCAGTTCAACGGGACTAGCGGGGACTGATCAAGAGACCCAGTACTTC.

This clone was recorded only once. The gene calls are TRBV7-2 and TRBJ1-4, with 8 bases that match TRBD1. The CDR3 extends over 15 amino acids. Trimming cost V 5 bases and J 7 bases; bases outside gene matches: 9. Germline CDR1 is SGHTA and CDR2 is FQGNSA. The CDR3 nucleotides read TGTGCCAGCAGCCAGGGCAGGGGGCTGTTTGAAAAACTGTTTTTT. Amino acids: CASSQGRGLFEKLFF. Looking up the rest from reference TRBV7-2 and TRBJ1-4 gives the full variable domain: GAGVSQSPSNKVTEKGKDVELRCDPISGHTALYWYRQSLGQGLEFLIYFQGNSAPDKSGLPSDRFSAERTGGSVSTLTIQRTQQEDSAVYLCASSQGRGLFEKLFFGSGTQLSVL.

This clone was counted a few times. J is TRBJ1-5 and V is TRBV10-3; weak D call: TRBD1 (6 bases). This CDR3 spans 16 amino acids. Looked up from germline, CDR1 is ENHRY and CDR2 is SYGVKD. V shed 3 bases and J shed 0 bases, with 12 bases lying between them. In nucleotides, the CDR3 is TGTGCCATCAGTGAACAGGGCACTAATAGCAATCAGCCCCAGCATTTT. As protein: CAISEQGTNSNQPQHF.

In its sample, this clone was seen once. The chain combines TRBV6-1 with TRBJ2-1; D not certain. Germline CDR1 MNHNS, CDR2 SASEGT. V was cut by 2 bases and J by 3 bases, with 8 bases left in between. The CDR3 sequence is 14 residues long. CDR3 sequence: CASSELTDYNEQFF. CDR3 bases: TGTGCCAGCAGTGAATTAACAGACTACAATGAGCAGTTCTTC.

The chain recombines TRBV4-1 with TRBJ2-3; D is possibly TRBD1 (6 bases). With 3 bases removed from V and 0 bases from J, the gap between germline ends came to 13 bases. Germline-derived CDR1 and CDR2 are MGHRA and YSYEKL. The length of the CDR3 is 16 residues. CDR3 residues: CASSQYLRGSTDTQYF. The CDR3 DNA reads TGCGCCAGCAGCCAGTATCTCAGGGGAAGCACAGATACGCAGTATTTT.

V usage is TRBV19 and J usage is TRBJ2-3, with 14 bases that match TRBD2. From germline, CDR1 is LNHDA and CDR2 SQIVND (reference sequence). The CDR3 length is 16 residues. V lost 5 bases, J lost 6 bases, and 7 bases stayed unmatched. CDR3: CASSSGLAGAPDTQYF. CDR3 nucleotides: TGTGCCAGTAGTTCGGGACTAGCGGGAGCCCCCGATACGCAGTATTTT.

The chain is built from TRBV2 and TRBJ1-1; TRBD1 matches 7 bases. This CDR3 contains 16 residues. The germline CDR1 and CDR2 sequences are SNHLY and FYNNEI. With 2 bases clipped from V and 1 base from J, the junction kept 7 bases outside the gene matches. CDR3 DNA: TGTGCCAGCAGTGAACCCCGGACAGGTCCGAACACTGAAGCTTTCTTT. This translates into CASSEPRTGPNTEAFF.

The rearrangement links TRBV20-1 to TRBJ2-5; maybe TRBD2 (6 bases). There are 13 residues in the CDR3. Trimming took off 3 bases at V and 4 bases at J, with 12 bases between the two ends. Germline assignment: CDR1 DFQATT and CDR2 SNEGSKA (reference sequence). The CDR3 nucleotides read TGCAGTGCTAGTGGGACTCCCAGAGAGACCCAGTACTTC. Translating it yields CSASGTPRETQYF.

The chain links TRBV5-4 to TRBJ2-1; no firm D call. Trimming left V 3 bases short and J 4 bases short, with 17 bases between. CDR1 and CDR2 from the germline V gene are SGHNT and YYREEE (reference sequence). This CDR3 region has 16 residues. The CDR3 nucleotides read TGTGCCAGCAGCTCGGTTACCGAGCTTCCATACAATGAGCAGTTCTTC. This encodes CASSSVTELPYNEQFF.

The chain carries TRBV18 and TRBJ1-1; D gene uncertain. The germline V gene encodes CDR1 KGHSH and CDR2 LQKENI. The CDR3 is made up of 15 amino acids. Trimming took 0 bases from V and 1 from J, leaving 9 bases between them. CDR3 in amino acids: CASSPPFGGNTEAFF. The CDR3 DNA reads TGTGCCAGCTCACCACCGTTCGGAGGGAACACTGAAGCTTTCTTT.

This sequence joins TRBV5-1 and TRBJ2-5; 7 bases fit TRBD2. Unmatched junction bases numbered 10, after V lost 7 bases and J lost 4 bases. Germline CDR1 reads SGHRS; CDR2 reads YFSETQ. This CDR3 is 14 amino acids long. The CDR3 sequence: CASAPREGAETQYF. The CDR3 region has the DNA TGCGCCAGCGCCCCGAGGGAGGGCGCAGAGACCCAGTACTTC.

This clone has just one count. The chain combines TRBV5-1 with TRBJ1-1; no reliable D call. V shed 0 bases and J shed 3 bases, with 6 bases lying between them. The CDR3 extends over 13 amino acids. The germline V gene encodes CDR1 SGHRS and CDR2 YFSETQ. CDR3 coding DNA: TGCGCCAGCAGCTTGGACGGGTACACTGAAGCTTTCTTT. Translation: CASSLDGYTEAFF.

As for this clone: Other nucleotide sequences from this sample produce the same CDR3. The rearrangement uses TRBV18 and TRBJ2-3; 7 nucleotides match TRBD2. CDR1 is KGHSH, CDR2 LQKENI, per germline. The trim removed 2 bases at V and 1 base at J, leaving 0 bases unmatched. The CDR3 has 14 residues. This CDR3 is CASSPGGGTDTQYF. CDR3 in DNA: TGTGCCAGCTCACCAGGGGGGGGCACAGATACGCAGTATTTT.

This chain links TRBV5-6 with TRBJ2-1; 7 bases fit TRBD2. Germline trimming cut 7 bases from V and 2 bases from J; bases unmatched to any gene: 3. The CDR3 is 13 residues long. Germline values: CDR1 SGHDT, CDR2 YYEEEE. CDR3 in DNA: TGTGCCAGCGGGAGGGCCACCTACAATGAGCAGTTCTTC. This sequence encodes CASGRATYNEQFF.

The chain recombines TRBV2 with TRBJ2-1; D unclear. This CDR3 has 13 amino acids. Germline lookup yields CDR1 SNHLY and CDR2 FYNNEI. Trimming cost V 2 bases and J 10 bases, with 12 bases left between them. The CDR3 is CASSESPGDEQFF. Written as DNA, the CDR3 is TGTGCCAGCAGTGAATCCCCCGGAGACGAGCAGTTCTTC.

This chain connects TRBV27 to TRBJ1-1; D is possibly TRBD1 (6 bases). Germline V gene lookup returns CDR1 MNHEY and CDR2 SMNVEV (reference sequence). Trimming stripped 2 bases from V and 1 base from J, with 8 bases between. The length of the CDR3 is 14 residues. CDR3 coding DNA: TGTGCCAGCAGTTTAGGGGGCAAGAACACTGAAGCTTTCTTT. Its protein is CASSLGGKNTEAFF.

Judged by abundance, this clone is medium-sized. Here the CDR3 reads CASSTDPGQSYNEQFF. The CDR3 DNA reads as TGTGCCAGCAGTACGGACCCGGGACAGTCCTACAATGAGCAGTTCTTC. This chain links TRBV2 with TRBJ2-1, with 7 positions matching TRBD1. V lost 5 bases and J lost 1; bases outside the gene matches: 8. The CDR3 totals 16 residues. CDR1 SNHLY and CDR2 FYNNEI come from the germline V gene.

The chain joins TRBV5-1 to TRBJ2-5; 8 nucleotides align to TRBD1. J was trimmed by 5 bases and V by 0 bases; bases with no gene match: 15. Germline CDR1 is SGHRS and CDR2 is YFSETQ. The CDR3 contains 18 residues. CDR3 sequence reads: CASSLAGTGTSGSETQYF. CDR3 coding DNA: TGCGCCAGCAGCTTGGCCGGGACAGGCACATCTGGAAGCGAGACCCAGTACTTC.